This TCR beta chain was sequenced in a study of patients and donors after allogeneic stem cell transplantation. TCRdb reprocessed the RT-PCR reads via MiXCR and lists one record per CDR3 protein. The sample includes some 160,000 distinct CDR3 sequences, more than 20% of them seen just once. The material sequenced was blood, either unsorted or a sorted T cell fraction (not recorded which). The source is a human donor who was either an allogeneic HSCT recipient or a stem cell or donor lymphocyte infusion donor (not recorded which). It is not recorded whose cells these are; they may come from a transplant donor.

The CDR3 here is CSVDSSYNEQFF. In nucleotides, the CDR3 is TGCAGCGTTGACTCCAGTTACAATGAGCAGTTCTTC. This rearrangement joins TRBV29-1 to TRBJ2-1; the D is unclear. Germline CDR1 SQVTM, CDR2 ANQGSEA. V lost 3 bases, J lost 4 bases, and 7 bases lay in between. The CDR3 is 12 residues long.